The clone carrying this TCR beta chain was recorded only once. Its antigen is as yet unknown. The data were produced by immunoSEQ multiplex PCR, yet TCRdb's version contains in-frame clones alone and is incomplete. The sample holds roughly 29,000 clones, 91% seen once. The sample belongs to a study of chemoradiotherapy in HPV16-positive cancers. V lost 5 bases and J 8 bases, leaving 20 bases between the germline ends. This CDR3 contains 15 residues. The V gene's germline CDR1 is SGHTA and CDR2 FQGTGA. Study-wide results and caveats: During treatment, candidate HPV-specific clones and E7-related motifs expanded in tumor.

Sequencing used blood, obtained from a patient who underwent chemoradiotherapy. The chain couples TRBV7-3 to TRBJ2-3; no reliable D call. The source is a human donor with HPV-associated anogenital cancer. CDR3 DNA: TGTGCCAGCAGCCCTTCGGGCGACTGGACGGGTACGCAGTATTTT. This encodes CASSPSGDWTGTQYF.